These 26 T cell receptor beta chains were all obtained from the same sample, sequenced in a study of blood T cell repertoires in COVID-19. Profiled with immunoSEQ multiplex PCR; TCRdb holds only in-frame clones, not every one. The sample has about 190,000 clones, around four fifths seen once; the top ten hold 4% to 6%. Source material: peripheral blood. All receptors derive from a woman aged 70-85 years with active or convalescent COVID-19.

This chain connects TRBV19 to TRBJ1-2; TRBD1 aligns across 7 bases. Trimming cost V 5 bases and J 4 bases; bases outside gene matches: 10. Germline CDR1 is LNHDA and CDR2 is SQIVND (reference sequence). CDR3 length equals 15 residues. CDR3 nucleotide sequence: TGTGCCAGTAGTCCCCGTCCCGGGACAGCCTATGGCTACACCTTC. Translating it yields CASSPRPGTAYGYTF.

This clone has a handful of counts. The chain combines TRBV19 with TRBJ2-2, with D tentatively TRBD2 (6 bases). The V gene's germline CDR1 is LNHDA and CDR2 SQIVND (reference sequence). The CDR3 spans 19 residues. The ends were cut back, 2 bases at V and 2 bases at J, with 21 bases in the middle. Here the CDR3 reads CASSILRAPGLLNTGELFF. As DNA, the CDR3 is TGTGCCAGTAGTATACTAAGGGCGCCGGGACTCCTCAACACCGGGGAGCTGTTTTTT.

The chain combines TRBV29-1 with TRBJ2-1; 12 positions agree with TRBD2. This CDR3 is built from 17 residues. Germline CDR1 reads SQVTM; CDR2 reads ANQGSEA. After removal of 6 bases from V and 6 bases from J, the junction contained 15 bases not matched to a gene. CDR3 sequence: CSVHNPTSGSRLNEQFF. Written as DNA, the CDR3 is TGCAGCGTCCACAACCCGACTAGCGGGAGTAGGCTCAATGAGCAGTTCTTC.

The chain's CDR3 is CASSIRTSYGELFF. CDR3 DNA sequence: TGTGCCAGCAGCATTCGTACGAGCTACGGGGAGCTGTTTTTT. The chain uses TRBV9 and TRBJ2-2; D not certain. The CDR3 covers 14 residues. The ends were cut back, 4 bases at V and 7 bases at J, with 14 bases in the middle. The V gene's germline CDR1 is SGDLS and CDR2 YYNGEE.

The chain combines TRBV5-6 with TRBJ1-5; D is undetermined. The CDR3 spans 17 residues. V was trimmed by 4 bases and J by 5 bases, leaving 22 bases between them. CDR1 and CDR2 (germline): SGHDT, YYEEEE. CDR3: CASSISGSRFGDQPQHF. The CDR3 DNA is TGTGCCAGCAGCATTTCCGGGTCTAGATTTGGTGATCAGCCCCAGCATTTT.

This chain links TRBV24-1 with TRBJ2-3, with a tentative D call TRBD2 (5 bases). In germline, CDR1 is KGHDR, CDR2 SFDVKD. The CDR3 consists of 13 residues. Trimming removed 7 bases at V and 1 base at J, with 8 bases between. The chain's CDR3 is CATRDFRTDTQYF. The DNA of the CDR3 is TGTGCCACCAGGGACTTCCGCACAGATACGCAGTATTTT.

In this sample, this clone turned up once. The J gene is TRBJ1-2, the V gene TRBV5-1; D ambiguous. This CDR3 has 13 residues. Per germline, CDR1 SGHRS and CDR2 YFSETQ. V was clipped by 0 bases and J by 4 bases, with 7 bases between them. This CDR3 is CASSLGSGYGYTF. The CDR3 bases are TGCGCCAGCAGCTTGGGCAGTGGCTATGGCTACACCTTC.

This clone was found a few times. This sequence joins TRBV5-1 and TRBJ2-3, with D tentatively TRBD1 (6 bases). This CDR3 has 13 residues. CDR1 is SGHRS and CDR2 is YFSETQ in the germline V gene. Trimming shortened V by 3 bases and J by 6 bases, and 11 bases separated the two germline ends. CDR3 residues: CASSSRTADTQYF. Here the CDR3 DNA reads TGCGCCAGCAGCTCCAGGACAGCGGATACGCAGTATTTT.

This chain joins TRBV5-1 and TRBJ2-3, with 9 bases aligning to TRBD2. The CDR3 spans 15 residues. CDR1 SGHRS and CDR2 YFSETQ come from the germline V gene. The V segment lost 3 bases and the J segment 4 bases; nucleotides outside the gene matches: 6. Here the CDR3 reads CASSSVAGDADTQYF. In DNA, the CDR3 is TGCGCCAGCAGCTCCGTAGCGGGAGATGCAGATACGCAGTATTTT.

The J gene is TRBJ1-4, the V gene TRBV28; 7 positions agree with TRBD1. Germline values: CDR1 MDHEN, CDR2 SYDVKM. This CDR3 spans 20 amino acids. Trimming took 3 bases from V and 0 from J; bases not matched to a gene: 16. DNA for the CDR3: TGTGCCAGCAGTTTTTACGGGTACTGGGGGACAGCCTCAACTAATGAAAAACTGTTTTTT. Amino acid sequence: CASSFYGYWGTASTNEKLFF.

This chain links TRBV5-1 with TRBJ1-5; TRBD1 matches at 8 bases. V was clipped by 5 bases and J by 3 bases; unmatched bases: 7. The CDR3 totals 15 residues. The germline CDR1 and CDR2 sequences are SGHRS and YFSETQ. CDR3 region: CASRTGTGDNQPQHF. The CDR3 DNA sequence: TGCGCCAGCAGGACGGGGACAGGAGACAATCAGCCCCAGCATTTT.

The chain employs TRBV18 and TRBJ2-2; tentatively, D is TRBD1 (5 bases). V lost 4 bases, J lost 1 base, and 13 bases lay in between. The CDR3 contains 16 residues. Germline CDR1 is KGHSH and CDR2 is LQKENI. The CDR3 sequence is CASSQGNRMNTGELFF. CDR3 in DNA: TGTGCCAGCTCACAAGGCAACAGGATGAACACCGGGGAGCTGTTTTTT.

This chain links TRBV12-3 or TRBV12-4 with TRBJ2-2; D is possibly TRBD1 (5 bases). The CDR3 is made up of 12 amino acids. V was cut by 6 bases and J by 5 bases, with 7 bases left in between. CDR3 in DNA: TGTGCCAGCAGCCCAGGGACCGGGGAGCTGTTTTTT. It yields the protein CASSPGTGELFF.

In its sample, this clone was seen a few times. V gene TRBV5-1 combines with J gene TRBJ2-7; D unclear. With 5 bases removed from V and 2 bases from J, the gap between germline ends came to 11 bases. Per germline, CDR1 SGHRS and CDR2 YFSETQ. The CDR3 sequence is 13 residues long. Here the CDR3 reads CASRGRTPYEQYF. As DNA, the CDR3 is TGCGCCAGCAGGGGCAGAACCCCCTACGAGCAGTACTTC.

The rearrangement uses TRBV11-2 and TRBJ2-1; 12 bases agree with TRBD2. Germline-derived CDR1 and CDR2 are SGHAT and FQNNGV. This CDR3 is built from 19 residues. The junction had 12 bases not matched to a gene; V was cut back by 1 base and J by 5 bases. The CDR3 here is CASSLAPGLAGRRNNEQFF. Written as DNA, the CDR3 is TGTGCCAGCAGCTTAGCGCCGGGACTAGCGGGCCGCAGAAACAATGAGCAGTTCTTC.

This clone was observed a single time. The rearrangement joins TRBV10-3 to TRBJ2-3; 7 bases line up with TRBD2. In germline, CDR1 is ENHRY, CDR2 SYGVKD. V was pared by 4 bases and J by 2 bases, with 3 bases of the junction left unmatched. The CDR3 covers 14 residues. For the CDR3, the DNA is TGTGCCATCAGTGCTAGCGGAATCACAGATACGCAGTATTTT. Amino acids: CAISASGITDTQYF.

This rearrangement joins TRBV7-9 to TRBJ1-1; 8 bases match TRBD1. The CDR3 totals 14 residues. V trimming: 3 bases; J trimming: 3 bases; junction bases outside the gene matches: 3. CDR1 is SEHNR and CDR2 is FQNEAQ in the germline V gene (reference sequence). CDR3 loop: CASSFGQGDTEAFF. The CDR3 DNA follows: TGTGCCAGCAGCTTCGGACAGGGAGACACTGAAGCTTTCTTT.

The rearrangement uses TRBV3-1 (or the pseudogene TRBV3-2) and TRBJ2-7; D is ambiguous. The germline V and J ends were trimmed by 6 bases and 4 bases, with 10 bases remaining between them. Germline CDR1 reads LGHDT; CDR2 reads YNNKEL (reference sequence). This CDR3 region has 12 residues. For the CDR3, the DNA is TGTGCCAGCAGTCCAAGTGCGTACGAGCAGTACTTC. Its translation is CASSPSAYEQYF.

This clone was counted a single time. The genes are TRBV6-5 and TRBJ2-5; tentatively, D is TRBD1 (6 bases). Germline loops: CDR1 MNHEY, CDR2 SVGAGI. The V end was cut by 0 bases, the J end by 6 bases, with 11 bases between. The CDR3 contains 14 residues. CDR3: CASSYSGTLKTQYF. The CDR3 DNA reads TGTGCCAGCAGTTACTCGGGGACACTGAAGACCCAGTACTTC.

This rearrangement joins TRBV6-5 to TRBJ2-3; 10 nucleotides align to TRBD2. In germline, CDR1 is MNHEY, CDR2 SVGAGI. The CDR3 extends over 14 amino acids. J gave up 6 bases and V 8 bases, and 8 bases lay outside the gene matches. CDR3 bases: TGTGCCAGCCGACCCCTAGCGGGGGTGGATACGCAGTATTTT. Amino acids: CASRPLAGVDTQYF.

J is TRBJ1-2 and V is TRBV4-2; 9 positions agree with TRBD1. V shed 4 bases and J 4 bases; nucleotides not matched to a gene: 7. The CDR3 has 15 residues. From germline, CDR1 is LGHNA and CDR2 YNFKEQ. The CDR3 DNA follows: TGTGCCAGCAGCCCCATGAGGGACAGGGCCTATGGCTACACCTTC. This sequence encodes CASSPMRDRAYGYTF.

J is TRBJ2-5 and V is TRBV7-6; 7 nucleotides align to TRBD1. The CDR3 spans 13 residues. Germline CDR1 and CDR2: SGHVS and FNYEAQ. V dropped 5 bases and J dropped 5; count of bases not matched to a gene: 5. DNA of the CDR3: TGTGCCAGCAGCCGGACAGGAATCGAGACCCAGTACTTC. Protein sequence: CASSRTGIETQYF.

The chain is built from TRBV27 and TRBJ2-1; D is unclear. This CDR3 spans 14 amino acids. V lost 4 bases to trimming and J lost 6 bases, with 13 bases between them. From germline, CDR1 is MNHEY and CDR2 SMNVEV (reference sequence). CDR3 sequence (DNA): TGTGCCAGCAGTTCCCTGAGACTCGGCAATGAGCAGTTCTTC. Its protein product is CASSSLRLGNEQFF.

The chain uses TRBV5-1 and TRBJ1-1, with D tentatively TRBD1 (6 bases). Germline V CDR1 and CDR2: SGHRS, YFSETQ. The CDR3 consists of 16 residues. Trimming cost V 4 bases and J 3 bases, with 19 bases left between them. The CDR3 bases are TGCGCCAGCAGCCCGCAGGGGTGGGGTAGAGACACTGAAGCTTTCTTT. It yields the protein CASSPQGWGRDTEAFF. The complete variable domain, with remaining parts taken from reference TRBV5-1 and TRBJ1-1, reads KAGVTQTPRYLIKTRGQQVTLSCSPISGHRSVSWYQQTPGQGLQFLFEYFSETQRNKGNFPGRFSGRQFSNSRSEMNVSTLELGDSALYLCASSPQGWGRDTEAFFGQGTRLTVV.

In DNA form, the CDR3 reads TGTGCCAGTAGTACCCGGACAGGGTATGATGGCTACACCTTC. Translating gives CASSTRTGYDGYTF. The chain links TRBV19 to TRBJ1-2; 8 nucleotides match TRBD1. Germline trimming cut 4 bases from V and 6 bases from J; bases unmatched to any gene: 7. Germline V gene sequence: CDR1 LNHDA, CDR2 SQIVND (reference sequence). The CDR3 loop spans 14 amino acids.

This chain links TRBV19 with TRBJ2-1, with TRBD2 matching 9 bases. V dropped 7 bases and J dropped 0; count of bases not matched to a gene: 10. Looked up from germline, CDR1 is LNHDA and CDR2 is SQIVND (reference sequence). The CDR3 extends over 17 amino acids. The CDR3 sequence: CASTKREVVGSYNEQFF. The CDR3 bases are TGTGCCAGTACTAAGCGGGAGGTAGTCGGCTCCTACAATGAGCAGTTCTTC.